The following is a TCR beta chain sequence with its context. The sample is drawn from a study of PD-L1 blockade in urothelial cancer. Sample time point: peripheral blood 6 weeks after treatment start. V gave up 0 bases and J gave up 8 bases, with 11 bases separating them. The length of the CDR3 is 13 residues. Germline CDR1 reads SGHKS; CDR2 reads YYEKEE (reference sequence). Libraries were prepared by immunoSEQ multiplex PCR; TCRdb keeps only in-frame clonotypes and omits some of them. Altogether fewer than 50,000 clones are present, about 90% being singletons, with the ten largest covering less than 8%.

This receptor was obtained from a man aged 65-85 years with urothelial cancer. V gene TRBV5-5 combines with J gene TRBJ1-2; TRBD1 is a possible D gene (5 bases). Here the sequenced sample was PBMCs, taken around atezolizumab (anti-PD-L1) treatment. The CDR3 region is CASSLDLGEGYTF. The CDR3 DNA reads TGTGCCAGCAGCTTGGACCTAGGGGAAGGCTACACCTTC.